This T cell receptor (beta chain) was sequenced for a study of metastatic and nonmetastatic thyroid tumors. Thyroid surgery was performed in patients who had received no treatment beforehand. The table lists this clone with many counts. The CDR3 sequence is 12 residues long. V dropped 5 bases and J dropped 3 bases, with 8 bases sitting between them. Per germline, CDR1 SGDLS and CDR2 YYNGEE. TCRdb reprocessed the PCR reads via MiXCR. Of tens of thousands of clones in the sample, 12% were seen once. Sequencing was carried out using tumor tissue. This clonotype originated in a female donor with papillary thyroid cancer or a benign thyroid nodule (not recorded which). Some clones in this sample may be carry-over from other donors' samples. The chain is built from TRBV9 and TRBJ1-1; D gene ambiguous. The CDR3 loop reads CASRGVDTEAFF. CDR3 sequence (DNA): TGTGCCAGCAGAGGCGTGGACACTGAAGCTTTCTTT.